This record concerns one T cell receptor beta chain sequence. Its target is unknown. This entry belongs to a study of vaccination effects on CD4 cells after COVID-19. As for the study in general: Two doses of BNT162b2 or mRNA-1273 vaccine were administered to participants.

Generated by immunoSEQ multiplex PCR, the TCRdb table keeps only in-frame clones and is missing some. Of tens of thousands of clones listed, 76% are singletons. In the ViraFEST assay, antigen-specific CD4+ clonotypes were identified by expansion after peptide-pool stimulation. Upon completion of about eleven days in culture, CD4+ T cells were isolated. In the vaccine recipients, nucleocapsid antibodies were negative and there was no prior SARS-CoV-2 infection. A few million PBMC per well received 9 to 10 IU/ml IL-2 and approximately 10 ug/ml peptides in culture. The clonotype was recovered from a human donor who received a COVID-19 vaccine. The input for sequencing was CD4+ T cells from PBMCs cultured with HCoV-NL63 spike peptides, taken before COVID-19 vaccination.

In DNA form, the CDR3 reads TGTGCCATCAGCAAAGGGCAGGGGGCCGGTTATGGCTACACCTTC. As protein: CAISKGQGAGYGYTF. This rearrangement joins TRBV10-3 to TRBJ1-2; 8 nucleotides line up with TRBD1. This CDR3 has 15 residues. CDR1 and CDR2 (germline): ENHRY, SYGVKD. With 6 bases clipped from V and 5 bases from J, the junction kept 11 bases outside the gene matches.